These T cell receptor beta chains were read from a single sample in a study of shared clonotypes between healthy human individuals. Using immunoSEQ multiplex PCR, the repertoire was profiled, and TCRdb retains in-frame clones only, with some absent. Among over a million clones listed, roughly 96% were seen once. The source material was naive CD4+ T cells sorted from blood. These receptors originate from a man between 25 and 39 years old in good health. Each CDR3 is given with its conserved first and last residue. Fields, in order: CDR3 protein, CDR3 DNA, V gene, J gene, clone size, D gene. A D gene is named only where the DNA matches it firmly. Clone size is not always given. Where it is, it says once, few, many or a class for expanded clones.

CDR3aa: CSATGSETQYF
CDR3nt: TGCAGTGCTACAGGATCCGAGACCCAGTACTTC
v_gene: TRBV20-1
j_gene: TRBJ2-5
abundance: .
d_gene: .

CDR3aa: CASGRRASGTGLEDEQFF
CDR3nt: TGCGCCAGTGGCCGGCGAGCAAGTGGGACAGGGCTCGAAGATGAGCAGTTCTTC
v_gene: TRBV5-1
j_gene: TRBJ2-1
abundance: .
d_gene: TRBD1

CDR3aa: CASSRDGEQFF
CDR3nt: TGTGCCAGCAGTAGGGATGGGGAGCAGTTCTTC
v_gene: TRBV9
j_gene: TRBJ2-1
abundance: .
d_gene: .

CDR3aa: CASRSQTGGDHEQYF
CDR3nt: TGTGCCAGCCGAAGCCAGACAGGGGGCGATCACGAGCAGTACTTC
v_gene: TRBV6-1
j_gene: TRBJ2-7
abundance: .
d_gene: TRBD1

CDR3aa: CATSRAGTGLYEQFF
CDR3nt: TGTGCCACCAGCAGAGCGGGGACAGGGCTTTATGAGCAGTTCTTC
v_gene: TRBV15
j_gene: TRBJ2-1
abundance: once
d_gene: TRBD1

CDR3aa: CASSPGDTQYF
CDR3nt: TGTGCCAGCAGCCCGGGGGATACGCAGTATTTT
v_gene: TRBV11-2
j_gene: TRBJ2-3
abundance: .
d_gene: .

CDR3aa: CASSEPGQLLWSGYTF
CDR3nt: TGTGCCAGCAGTGAGCCGGGACAGCTACTATGGTCCGGCTACACCTTC
v_gene: TRBV2
j_gene: TRBJ1-2
abundance: .
d_gene: TRBD1

CDR3aa: CASSSGTGYTEAFF
CDR3nt: TGTGCCAGCAGTTCCGGGACAGGGTACACTGAAGCTTTCTTT
v_gene: TRBV28
j_gene: TRBJ1-1
abundance: .
d_gene: TRBD1

CDR3aa: CASSEQGASEKLFF
CDR3nt: TGTGCCAGCAGTGAGCAGGGGGCTAGCGAAAAACTGTTTTTT
v_gene: TRBV2
j_gene: TRBJ1-4
abundance: .
d_gene: TRBD1

CDR3aa: CASSSTGVSYNEQFF
CDR3nt: TGTGCCAGCAGCTCGACAGGGGTATCCTACAATGAGCAGTTCTTC
v_gene: TRBV5-6
j_gene: TRBJ2-1
abundance: .
d_gene: TRBD1

CDR3aa: CASSQDSGYEQYF
CDR3nt: TGCGCCAGCAGCCAAGACTCCGGCTACGAGCAGTACTTC
v_gene: TRBV4-3
j_gene: TRBJ2-7
abundance: .
d_gene: .

CDR3aa: CASSQALTGAYEQYF
CDR3nt: TGCGCCAGCAGCCAAGCCTTGACAGGGGCCTACGAGCAGTACTTC
v_gene: TRBV4-1
j_gene: TRBJ2-7
abundance: .
d_gene: TRBD1

CDR3aa: CASSHLRVVAGIRYEQYF
CDR3nt: TGTGCCAGCAGTCACCTGAGGGTCGTGGCAGGGATACGCTACGAGCAGTACTTC
v_gene: TRBV28
j_gene: TRBJ2-7
abundance: .
d_gene: .

CDR3aa: CASSAHRVDYGYTF
CDR3nt: TGTGCCAGCAGTGCCCACAGGGTAGACTATGGCTACACCTTC
v_gene: TRBV28
j_gene: TRBJ1-2
abundance: .
d_gene: .

CDR3aa: CAWTTGLPGYNEQFF
CDR3nt: TGTGCCTGGACCACGGGACTCCCAGGGTACAATGAGCAGTTCTTC
v_gene: TRBV30
j_gene: TRBJ2-1
abundance: .
d_gene: .

CDR3aa: CSARLVWEQFF
CDR3nt: TGCAGTGCTCGCTTAGTGTGGGAGCAGTTCTTC
v_gene: TRBV20-1
j_gene: TRBJ2-1
abundance: .
d_gene: .

CDR3aa: CASSSTSGIYEQYF
CDR3nt: TGTGCCAGCAGCTCGACTAGCGGAATCTACGAGCAGTACTTC
v_gene: TRBV7-9
j_gene: TRBJ2-7
abundance: .
d_gene: TRBD2

CDR3aa: CASTRGFQETQYF
CDR3nt: TGTGCCAGCACGAGGGGTTTCCAAGAGACCCAGTACTTC
v_gene: TRBV2
j_gene: TRBJ2-5
abundance: .
d_gene: .

CDR3aa: CASSSLRSGGELFF
CDR3nt: TGTGCCAGCAGCTCATTAAGGAGCGGCGGGGAGCTGTTTTTT
v_gene: TRBV5-4
j_gene: TRBJ2-2
abundance: .
d_gene: .

CDR3aa: CASSLQTGTSLDEQFF
CDR3nt: TGCGCCAGCAGCCTGCAGACCGGGACTAGTTTGGATGAGCAGTTCTTC
v_gene: TRBV5-1
j_gene: TRBJ2-1
abundance: .
d_gene: TRBD2

CDR3aa: CASRPPTSGISSYNEQFF
CDR3nt: TGTGCCAGCAGGCCCCCGACTAGCGGGATTAGCTCCTACAATGAGCAGTTCTTC
v_gene: TRBV28
j_gene: TRBJ2-1
abundance: .
d_gene: TRBD2

CDR3aa: CASSVAGAEQYF
CDR3nt: TGTGCCAGCAGCGTCGCAGGAGCCGAGCAGTACTTC
v_gene: TRBV7-2
j_gene: TRBJ2-7
abundance: .
d_gene: .

CDR3aa: CASSSRLDNEQFF
CDR3nt: TGTGCCAGCAGTTCGCGACTGGACAATGAGCAGTTCTTC
v_gene: TRBV6-5
j_gene: TRBJ2-1
abundance: .
d_gene: .

CDR3aa: CASSALTGGAGTGELFF
CDR3nt: TGTGCCAGCAGTGCCTTGACAGGGGGCGCAGGAACCGGGGAGCTGTTTTTT
v_gene: TRBV6-4
j_gene: TRBJ2-2
abundance: .
d_gene: TRBD1

CDR3aa: CASSLNGGTTEAFF
CDR3nt: TGTGCCAGCAGTTTAAATGGCGGGACGACTGAAGCTTTCTTT
v_gene: TRBV27
j_gene: TRBJ1-1
abundance: .
d_gene: .

CDR3aa: CASSSGETNYGYTF
CDR3nt: TGTGCCAGCTCATCAGGAGAAACTAACTATGGCTACACCTTC
v_gene: TRBV18
j_gene: TRBJ1-2
abundance: .
d_gene: .

CDR3aa: CASSLIGMETQYF
CDR3nt: TGCGCCAGCAGCTTGATCGGGATGGAGACCCAGTACTTC
v_gene: TRBV5-1
j_gene: TRBJ2-5
abundance: .
d_gene: .

CDR3aa: CASSIRRSGSGRSTGELFF
CDR3nt: TGTGCCAGCAGCATACGCCGGAGCGGGAGCGGGAGGTCCACCGGGGAGCTGTTTTTT
v_gene: TRBV7-6
j_gene: TRBJ2-2
abundance: .
d_gene: TRBD2

CDR3aa: CATRRDRISYEQYF
CDR3nt: TGTGCCACGCGCCGGGACAGGATTTCCTACGAGCAGTACTTC
v_gene: TRBV19
j_gene: TRBJ2-7
abundance: .
d_gene: TRBD1

CDR3aa: CASSGFSNTGELFF
CDR3nt: TGCGCCAGCAGCGGGTTTTCGAACACCGGGGAGCTGTTTTTT
v_gene: TRBV5-1
j_gene: TRBJ2-2
abundance: .
d_gene: .

CDR3aa: CASSSGQGKNTGELFF
CDR3nt: TGTGCCAGCAGCTCCGGACAGGGAAAGAACACCGGGGAGCTGTTTTTT
v_gene: TRBV7-6
j_gene: TRBJ2-2
abundance: .
d_gene: TRBD1

CDR3aa: CASSLDPYEQYF
CDR3nt: TGTGCCAGCAGCTTGGATCCCTACGAGCAGTACTTC
v_gene: TRBV7-9
j_gene: TRBJ2-7
abundance: .
d_gene: .

CDR3aa: CAWTTAHEQYF
CDR3nt: TGTGCCTGGACTACGGCCCACGAGCAGTACTTC
v_gene: TRBV30
j_gene: TRBJ2-7
abundance: .
d_gene: .

CDR3aa: CASSPKVEQFF
CDR3nt: TGTGCCAGCTCACCGAAGGTTGAGCAGTTCTTC
v_gene: TRBV18
j_gene: TRBJ2-1
abundance: .
d_gene: .

CDR3aa: CASSLKGSNEQYF
CDR3nt: TGTGCCAGCAGCTTAAAGGGGAGCAACGAGCAGTACTTC
v_gene: TRBV7-9
j_gene: TRBJ2-7
abundance: .
d_gene: .

CDR3aa: CASSLEMENTEAFF
CDR3nt: TGTGCCAGCAGCTTAGAGATGGAGAACACTGAAGCTTTCTTT
v_gene: TRBV11-2
j_gene: TRBJ1-1
abundance: .
d_gene: .

CDR3aa: CASSPPGQGGYEQYF
CDR3nt: TGTGCCAGCTCACCACCGGGACAGGGGGGATACGAGCAGTACTTC
v_gene: TRBV18
j_gene: TRBJ2-7
abundance: .
d_gene: TRBD1

CDR3aa: CASRPRTGRNTEAFF
CDR3nt: TGTGCCAGCAGACCACGGACAGGGCGGAACACTGAAGCTTTCTTT
v_gene: TRBV27
j_gene: TRBJ1-1
abundance: .
d_gene: TRBD1

CDR3aa: CASSPRGTEETQYF
CDR3nt: TGTGCCAGCAGCCCACGAGGGACAGAAGAGACCCAGTACTTC
v_gene: TRBV7-9
j_gene: TRBJ2-5
abundance: .
d_gene: TRBD1

CDR3aa: CASTPLRGGKNNYGYTF
CDR3nt: TGTGCCAGCACGCCACTCCGGGGGGGCAAGAATAACTATGGCTACACCTTC
v_gene: TRBV9
j_gene: TRBJ1-2
abundance: .
d_gene: .

CDR3aa: CASSPGTGVTDTQYF
CDR3nt: TGTGCCAGCTCACCAGGGACAGGGGTCACAGATACGCAGTATTTT
v_gene: TRBV18
j_gene: TRBJ2-3
abundance: .
d_gene: TRBD1

CDR3aa: CASSLVWLEQYF
CDR3nt: TGTGCCAGCAGTTTAGTGTGGCTCGAGCAGTACTTC
v_gene: TRBV28
j_gene: TRBJ2-7
abundance: .
d_gene: .

CDR3aa: CASSPGGIYEQYF
CDR3nt: TGTGCCAGCAGCCCGGGGGGGATCTACGAGCAGTACTTC
v_gene: TRBV28
j_gene: TRBJ2-7
abundance: .
d_gene: TRBD2

CDR3aa: CASSPSSAQHF
CDR3nt: TGTGCCAGCAGTCCCTCGAGTGCCCAGCATTTT
v_gene: TRBV27
j_gene: TRBJ1-5
abundance: once
d_gene: .

CDR3aa: CASSRRRRVEDEQFF
CDR3nt: TGTGCCAGCAGCCGGAGGAGAAGGGTAGAGGATGAGCAGTTCTTC
v_gene: TRBV27
j_gene: TRBJ2-1
abundance: .
d_gene: .

CDR3aa: CASSLEGIRSEQFF
CDR3nt: TGTGCCAGCAGCTTAGAGGGGATACGAAGTGAGCAGTTCTTC
v_gene: TRBV7-2
j_gene: TRBJ2-1
abundance: .
d_gene: .

CDR3aa: CANTKGQGRYNEQFF
CDR3nt: TGTGCCAACACAAAAGGACAGGGGCGCTACAATGAGCAGTTCTTC
v_gene: TRBV11-2
j_gene: TRBJ2-1
abundance: .
d_gene: TRBD1

CDR3aa: CASSLLGRGNAYNEQFF
CDR3nt: TGTGCCAGCAGCTTACTTGGTCGGGGGAACGCCTACAATGAGCAGTTCTTC
v_gene: TRBV7-6
j_gene: TRBJ2-1
abundance: .
d_gene: .

CDR3aa: CASSVSPQTGSYEQYF
CDR3nt: TGTGCCAGCAGCGTTTCTCCCCAAACAGGGTCCTACGAGCAGTACTTC
v_gene: TRBV9
j_gene: TRBJ2-7
abundance: .
d_gene: .

CDR3aa: CAISESPAGEEYQETQYF
CDR3nt: TGTGCCATCAGTGAGTCTCCAGCGGGAGAGGAGTATCAAGAGACCCAGTACTTC
v_gene: TRBV10-3
j_gene: TRBJ2-5
abundance: .
d_gene: TRBD2